This TCR beta chain derives from a study of regulatory T cells in long-lasting Graves disease. The study's findings and limits: Segments TRBV28, TRBJ1-2 and TRBJ2-5 showed preferential usage in persistent disease. Graves' patients with persistent disease showed TCR diversity lower than patients newly diagnosed. Tissue studied was limited to peripheral blood, excluding thyroid tissue.

Worth noting for this clonotype: What it binds is not known. Sequence at one end of the junction differs from germline and may be a read error.

Germline-derived CDR1 and CDR2 are SEHNR and FQNEAQ (reference sequence). The CDR3 has 15 residues. CDR3 regions were amplified by Arm-PCR using iRepertoire HTBI primers to build TCR beta libraries. Original handling: Across all samples, roughly 62 TRBV segments and 14 TRBJ segments were identified. One entry per CDR3 protein results from TCRdb running MiXCR on the multiplex PCR reads. Clone size and V and J calls follow TCRdb, not the original study. The sample has approximately 540,000 distinct CDR3 sequences, around 11% seen once; the top ten hold 8% to 10%. Time point: newly diagnosed GD, antithyroid drugs for less than 3 months. Construction of the TCR library relied on RNA isolated from PBMCs. A further study also used this sample, focusing on T cells in Graves' hyperthyroidism and ophthalmopathy.

This sequence joins TRBV7-9 and TRBJ2-7; 7 bases are a match to TRBD2. Specimen: peripheral blood mononuclear cells (PBMCs), collected at new diagnosis, from a patient treated with antithyroid drugs. The origin of this receptor is a woman aged 30 to 39 with Graves disease. The CDR3 sequence: CAGSLASGGSYEQYF. In DNA form, the CDR3 reads TGTGCCGGCAGCTTAGCCTCGGGGGGTAGCTACGAGCAGTACTTC.